The next 26 T cell receptor beta chains were all read from a single sample in a study of Ad26.COV2.S vaccination and SARS-CoV-2 variants. Specified treatment: 15 to 20 received Ad26.COV2.S at low or high dose, single or two shots; 5 received placebo; per-sample allocation not given. Sampling occurred on day 63 after the first vaccine or placebo injection. Generated by immunoSEQ multiplex PCR, the TCRdb table keeps only in-frame clones and is missing some. The repertoire holds some 340,000 clones, with around 83% as singletons. This sample comprised peripheral blood, obtained in a trial of Ad26.COV2.S vaccine versus placebo. These receptor sequences come from a person aged 18-65 years who received the Ad26.COV2.S COVID-19 vaccine or a placebo.

This chain links TRBV4-3 with TRBJ1-1; possible D gene TRBD1, 6 bases. This CDR3 has 15 residues. Germline V gene sequence: CDR1 LGHNA, CDR2 YSLEER. The germline V and J ends were trimmed by 1 base and 1 base, with 10 bases remaining between them. The CDR3 sequence is CASSQVRGGNTEAFF. In DNA form, the CDR3 reads TGCGCCAGCAGCCAAGTCAGGGGAGGGAACACTGAAGCTTTCTTT.

The chain is built from TRBV7-2 and TRBJ2-7; 9 nucleotides line up with TRBD1. V shed 8 bases, J shed 5 bases, and the junction held 13 bases outside the gene matches. The CDR3 has 15 amino acids. CDR1 and CDR2 from the germline V gene are SGHTA and FQGNSA. The DNA of the CDR3 is TGTGCCAGCTCATACTCGGGACAGGGTACACACGAGCAGTACTTC. Translation gives CASSYSGQGTHEQYF.

This chain joins TRBV29-1 and TRBJ2-2; 7 positions agree with TRBD2. CDR3 size: 12 residues. Germline V gene data show CDR1 as SQVTM and CDR2 as ANQGSEA. Unmatched junction bases numbered 0, after V lost 4 bases and J lost 4 bases. DNA for the CDR3: TGCAGCGTTGGGGGGGGCACCGGGGAGCTGTTTTTT. This gives the protein CSVGGGTGELFF.

CDR3 region: CASSYRDRGNYEQYF. The CDR3 DNA reads TGTGCCAGCAGTTACAGGGACAGGGGGAACTACGAGCAGTACTTC. The chain joins TRBV6-5 to TRBJ2-7; 11 positions match TRBD1. Trimming at V came to 2 bases and at J to 3 bases, leaving 3 bases not matched to a gene. The CDR3 loop spans 15 amino acids. Germline lookup yields CDR1 MNHEY and CDR2 SVGAGI.

V and J are TRBV18 and TRBJ1-1; tentatively, D is TRBD1 (6 bases). This CDR3 spans 13 amino acids. Trimming stripped 4 bases from V and 5 bases from J, with 11 bases between. The germline CDR1 and CDR2 sequences are KGHSH and LQKENI. The chain's CDR3 is CASSQQGWTEAFF. CDR3 sequence (DNA): TGTGCCAGCTCACAACAGGGATGGACTGAAGCTTTCTTT.

This clone was picked up a small number of times. At one boundary the junction diverges from the germline segment, which might be a read error. The J gene is TRBJ1-2, the V gene TRBV6-2 or TRBV6-3, with unresolved D. Looked up from germline, CDR1 is MNHEY and CDR2 is SVGEGT. The CDR3 consists of 13 residues. The CDR3 coding sequence is TGTGCCAGCAGTTACCTTCCCGGCTATAGCTACACCTTC. This sequence encodes CASSYLPGYSYTF.

The rearrangement links TRBV30 to TRBJ2-4, with D uncertain. This CDR3 spans 15 amino acids. CDR1 is GTSNPN, CDR2 SVGIG, per germline (reference sequence). Trimming shortened V by 2 bases and J by 0 bases, and 11 bases separated the two germline ends. The CDR3 reads CAWSSRVVAKNIQYF. Here the CDR3 DNA reads TGTGCCTGGAGTTCGCGAGTCGTAGCCAAAAACATTCAGTACTTC.

The chain employs TRBV2 and TRBJ1-2; unclear D gene. The CDR3 is 14 amino acids. The germline V and J ends were trimmed by 4 bases and 1 base, with 10 bases remaining between them. CDR1 is SNHLY, CDR2 FYNNEI, per germline. The DNA for the CDR3 is TGTGCCAGCAGTGTTGTAGGTGATAACTATGGCTACACCTTC. It translates to CASSVVGDNYGYTF.

The V call is TRBV5-1, the J call TRBJ2-2, with D hard to call. The CDR3 is 15 residues long. Trimming left V 2 bases short and J 1 base short, with 9 bases between. Germline lookup yields CDR1 SGHRS and CDR2 YFSETQ. CDR3 region: CASSLFTENTGELFF. For the CDR3, the DNA is TGCGCCAGCAGCTTATTTACAGAGAACACCGGGGAGCTGTTTTTT. Filled out from reference TRBV5-1 and TRBJ2-2, the complete variable domain reads KAGVTQTPRYLIKTRGQQVTLSCSPISGHRSVSWYQQTPGQGLQFLFEYFSETQRNKGNFPGRFSGRQFSNSRSEMNVSTLELGDSALYLCASSLFTENTGELFFGEGSRLTVL.

This clone was detected only once. The chain combines TRBV24-1 with TRBJ2-2; TRBD1 or TRBD2 may be the D gene (5 bases each). In germline, CDR1 is KGHDR, CDR2 SFDVKD. The CDR3 is 15 amino acids. V shed 6 bases and J shed 2 bases, with 12 bases lying between them. The CDR3 nucleotides read TGTGCCACCAGTATGGGGACCCCCAACACCGGGGAGCTGTTTTTT. It yields the protein CATSMGTPNTGELFF.

The V and J genes are TRBV19 and TRBJ2-7, with TRBD1 identical over 7 bases. Trimming at V came to 9 bases and at J to 3 bases, leaving 8 bases not matched to a gene. CDR1 and CDR2 (germline): LNHDA, SQIVND (reference sequence). There are 13 residues in the CDR3. As DNA, the CDR3 is TGTGCCAGCACCACTCCAGGGGGCTACGAGCAGTACTTC. Its translation: CASTTPGGYEQYF.

The chain employs TRBV7-2 and TRBJ2-3; 11 nucleotides match TRBD1. This CDR3 region has 16 residues. The germline V gene has CDR1 SGHTA and CDR2 FQGNSA. Germline trimming cut 0 bases from V and 6 bases from J; bases unmatched to any gene: 5. CDR3 bases: TGTGCCAGCAGCTTAGCACGGACAGGGGGCCACGATACGCAGTATTTT. This translates into CASSLARTGGHDTQYF.

The chain links TRBV18 to TRBJ2-7; 9 bases are shared with TRBD2. Germline V gene lookup returns CDR1 KGHSH and CDR2 LQKENI. The CDR3 contains 15 residues. The V gene end was trimmed by 1 base and the J gene end by 0 bases; junction bases not matched to a gene: 1. The CDR3 DNA reads TGTGCCAGCTCACCACTAGCGGGAGACTCCTACGAGCAGTACTTC. This gives the protein CASSPLAGDSYEQYF.

The chain employs TRBV7-6 and TRBJ2-6; D possibly uses TRBD1 or TRBD2 (6 bases each). The CDR3 extends over 17 amino acids. The ends were cut back, 3 bases at V and 3 bases at J, with 15 bases in the middle. CDR1 SGHVS and CDR2 FNYEAQ come from the germline V gene. This CDR3 reads CASSLGTSGDGANVLTF. The DNA of the CDR3 is TGTGCCAGCAGCTTGGGGACTTCAGGGGATGGGGCCAACGTCCTGACTTTC.

This clone was seen only once. The V gene is TRBV5-5, the J gene TRBJ2-3; D unresolved. CDR1 is SGHKS, CDR2 YYEKEE, per germline (reference sequence). The V end lost 5 bases, the J end lost 4 bases, and 17 bases lay between the germline ends. CDR3 length equals 15 residues. DNA of the CDR3: TGTGCCAGCAGGCCTTCGTTTTCCAGCGCAGATACGCAGTATTTT. Translation gives CASRPSFSSADTQYF.

This sequence joins TRBV3-1 (or the pseudogene TRBV3-2) and TRBJ2-2; 7 bases match TRBD2. The germline V gene encodes CDR1 LGHDT and CDR2 YNNKEL (reference sequence). V shed 2 bases, J shed 2 bases, and the junction held 14 bases outside the gene matches. The CDR3 is 19 residues long. CDR3 in DNA: TGTGCCAGCAGCCAACGATTCGGGGGGACGTCGATTAACACCGGGGAGCTGTTTTTT. It encodes CASSQRFGGTSINTGELFF.

CDR3 in DNA: TGTGCCAGCTCACCGGATGTCTCCAAAAACATTCAGTACTTC. This sequence encodes CASSPDVSKNIQYF. The chain employs TRBV18 and TRBJ2-4; no clear D gene. The CDR3 runs to 14 residues. The germline V gene encodes CDR1 KGHSH and CDR2 LQKENI. Trimming cost V 3 bases and J 2 bases, with 8 bases left between them.

This clone appeared a single time. The chain recombines TRBV5-1 with TRBJ1-2; 8 nucleotides align to TRBD1. V lost 5 bases and J lost 3; bases outside the gene matches: 6. This CDR3 region has 14 residues. The germline V gene encodes CDR1 SGHRS and CDR2 YFSETQ. CDR3 protein: CASSSWTGYYGYTF. In nucleotides, the CDR3 is TGCGCCAGCAGTTCATGGACAGGGTACTATGGCTACACCTTC.

This chain joins TRBV7-2 and TRBJ1-2, with 9 bases matching TRBD1. Germline V gene data show CDR1 as SGHTA and CDR2 as FQGNSA. This CDR3 is 15 amino acids long. The ends lost 5 bases at V and 2 bases at J; junction bases unmatched: 6. Written as DNA, the CDR3 is TGTGCCAGCAGCCCACGTGGACAGGGGAACTATGGCTACACCTTC. Protein product: CASSPRGQGNYGYTF.

CDR3 in amino acids: CASSQDGSSGNTIYF. The CDR3 DNA sequence: TGCGCCAGCAGCCAGGACGGCAGCTCTGGAAACACCATATATTTT. The gene calls are TRBV4-3 and TRBJ1-3; no reliable D call. V was trimmed by 3 bases and J by 0 bases, leaving 9 bases between them. Germline CDR1 reads LGHNA; CDR2 reads YSLEER. This CDR3 has 15 amino acids.

The genes are TRBV18 and TRBJ2-1; no definite D call. The V end was cut by 3 bases, the J end by 7 bases, with 10 bases between. The CDR3 spans 13 residues. The V gene's germline CDR1 is KGHSH and CDR2 LQKENI. DNA for the CDR3: TGTGCCAGCTCACCCTCGGAAGGGAATGAGCAGTTCTTC. Protein product: CASSPSEGNEQFF.

This sequence joins TRBV6-5 and TRBJ1-2; TRBD1 might be the D (5 bases). The V end was cut by 6 bases, the J end by 8 bases, with 19 bases between. Germline V lookup: CDR1 MNHEY, CDR2 SVGAGI. This CDR3 region has 14 residues. The CDR3 bases are TGTGCCAGCAGGAGACAAGGGGATCCGGGGGGCTACACCTTC. Translation: CASRRQGDPGGYTF.

The chain recombines TRBV4-1 with TRBJ2-3; 7 bases match TRBD1. Germline assignment: CDR1 MGHRA and CDR2 YSYEKL. CDR3 size: 14 residues. V lost 4 bases and J lost 6; bases outside the gene matches: 7. The CDR3 DNA sequence: TGCGCCAGCAGCCTAGGACAGGCGCGGGATACGCAGTATTTT. Translated: CASSLGQARDTQYF.

The chain links TRBV10-3 to TRBJ2-1; 10 bases match TRBD2. Germline CDR1 is ENHRY and CDR2 is SYGVKD. The CDR3 length is 18 residues. Trimming cost V 3 bases and J 2 bases; bases outside gene matches: 10. CDR3: CAISDLLSSGGPYNEQFF. CDR3 nucleotides: TGTGCCATCAGTGACCTGCTTAGTAGCGGGGGGCCCTACAATGAGCAGTTCTTC.

This chain joins TRBV7-8 and TRBJ2-7; 8 positions match TRBD1. The germline CDR1 and CDR2 sequences are SGHVS and FQNEAQ. V gave up 0 bases and J gave up 4 bases; unmatched junction bases: 8. CDR3 length: 16 amino acids. As DNA, the CDR3 is TGTGCCAGCAGCTTAGCAGGACAGGGACTGGTTTACGAGCAGTACTTC. It is translated as CASSLAGQGLVYEQYF.

V is TRBV5-1 and J is TRBJ2-6, with 8 bases that match TRBD2. The V segment lost 1 base and the J segment 0 bases; nucleotides outside the gene matches: 9. The length of the CDR3 is 19 residues. Per germline, CDR1 SGHRS and CDR2 YFSETQ. For the CDR3, the DNA is TGCGCCAGCAGCTTGAAACCAAGCGGGGGATCCTCTGGGGCCAACGTCCTGACTTTC. Translation: CASSLKPSGGSSGANVLTF.